This T cell receptor (beta chain) was sequenced in a study of identical twins. General study findings and limits: Models underestimated TCR alpha sharing (out-of-frame) in monozygotic twins.

A universal primer site was incorporated via template switching, and the cDNA contained unique molecular identifiers. TCRdb itself ran the 5' RACE reads through MiXCR, one entry per CDR3 protein. The sample contains about 570,000 distinct CDR3 sequences, approximately 10% of which appear only once. Healthy Caucasians provided all donations. V lost 8 bases to trimming and J lost 12 bases, with 11 bases between them. The CDR3 totals 10 residues. From germline, CDR1 is SNHLY and CDR2 FYNNEI. At least ten counts were recorded for this clonotype. The antigen is undetermined. The sample was also linked to a second study, of yellow fever vaccine responses in identical twins.

The sequence derives from a woman between 18 and 30 years old in good health. Specimen: PBMCs. The chain links TRBV2 to TRBJ2-4, with D perhaps TRBD2 (6 bases). The CDR3, as DNA: TGTGCCAGCCGCGGGAAACCTCAGTACTTC. This gives the protein CASRGKPQYF. Combining the CDR3 with reference TRBV2 and TRBJ2-4 gives the whole variable domain EPEVTQTPSHQVTQMGQEVILRCVPISNHLYFYWYRQILGQKVEFLVSFYNNEISEKSEIFDDQFSVERPDGSNFTLKIRSTKLEDSAMYFCASRGKPQYFGAGTRLSVL.